Each of the 24 T cell receptor beta chains below was sequenced from the same sample in a study of cytomegalovirus exposure and HLA in healthy donors. Primers for the PCR totalled 60 Vbeta and 13 Jbeta. The method was immunoSEQ multiplex PCR; TCRdb's version includes in-frame clones alone and lacks a portion of them. In the table there are some 190,000 clones, around 85% of which are singletons. The sample comprised PBMCs. The receptor source for this set is a boy between 2 and 10 years old in good health and CMV-seronegative.

This rearrangement joins TRBV28 to TRBJ2-2; 10 bases are a match to TRBD1. The CDR3 is 16 residues long. In germline, CDR1 is MDHEN, CDR2 SYDVKM. With V trimmed by 6 bases and J by 3 bases, 7 bases remained unmatched. CDR3 DNA: TGTGCCAGCAGGAAATTGACAGGGGGCTACACCGGGGAGCTGTTTTTT. This sequence encodes CASRKLTGGYTGELFF. Complete variable domain (other parts from reference TRBV28 and TRBJ2-2): DVKVTQSSRYLVKRTGEKVFLECVQDMDHENMFWYRQDPGLGLRLIYFSYDVKMKEKGDIPEGYSVSREKKERFSLILESASTNQTSMYLCASRKLTGGYTGELFFGEGSRLTVL.

Regarding this clone: Different DNA sequences within this sample yield the same CDR3. The chain couples TRBV7-2 to TRBJ1-5, with 7 nucleotides matching TRBD1. J gave up 5 bases and V 2 bases, and 3 bases lay outside the gene matches. Germline loops: CDR1 SGHTA, CDR2 FQGNSA. This CDR3 comprises 14 residues. The CDR3 nucleotides read TGTGCCAGCAGCTTAAGACAGGGCGATCAGCCCCAGCATTTT. Translating gives CASSLRQGDQPQHF.

The chain couples TRBV9 to TRBJ2-5; 8 nucleotides match TRBD2. The CDR3 is made up of 15 amino acids. The junction had 11 bases not matched to a gene; V was cut back by 3 bases and J by 7 bases. Germline CDR1 SGDLS, CDR2 YYNGEE. The CDR3 protein is CASSDPLGGGGTQYF. The DNA of the CDR3 is TGTGCCAGCAGCGACCCCCTCGGGGGGGGAGGGACCCAGTACTTC.

The chain links TRBV7-9 to TRBJ2-5; TRBD2 matches at 12 bases. V lost 6 bases, J lost 3 bases, and 11 bases stayed unmatched. Germline V gives CDR1 SEHNR, CDR2 FQNEAQ (reference sequence). This CDR3 comprises 17 residues. CDR3 nucleotides: TGTGCCAGCAGGGGAGGACTAGCGGGGCCAACCAAAGAGACCCAGTACTTC. This gives the protein CASRGGLAGPTKETQYF.

The rearrangement joins TRBV28 to TRBJ1-1; 9 bases align to TRBD1. CDR3 size: 16 residues. The junction had 5 bases not matched to a gene; V was cut back by 2 bases and J by 1 base. Germline V gives CDR1 MDHEN, CDR2 SYDVKM. CDR3 DNA: TGTGCCAGCAGTTTAGGTTACAGGGGGCCGAACACTGAAGCTTTCTTT. Translated, it gives CASSLGYRGPNTEAFF. Using reference TRBV28 and TRBJ1-1 for the parts outside the CDR3, the full variable domain is DVKVTQSSRYLVKRTGEKVFLECVQDMDHENMFWYRQDPGLGLRLIYFSYDVKMKEKGDIPEGYSVSREKKERFSLILESASTNQTSMYLCASSLGYRGPNTEAFFGQGTRLTVV.

J is TRBJ1-1 and V is TRBV6-6, with 7 bases lining up with TRBD1. CDR3 length equals 16 residues. The germline V gene has CDR1 MNHNY and CDR2 SVGAGI (reference sequence). With 6 bases clipped from V and 1 base from J, the junction kept 11 bases outside the gene matches. CDR3 loop: CASRVVGQVQNTEAFF. As DNA, the CDR3 is TGTGCCAGCAGGGTTGTCGGACAGGTACAGAACACTGAAGCTTTCTTT.

The J gene is TRBJ2-1, the V gene TRBV5-6; 10 bases match TRBD2. The V and J ends lost 4 bases and 4 bases, in that order; junction bases with no gene match: 5. Germline assignment: CDR1 SGHDT and CDR2 YYEEEE. This CDR3 is built from 15 residues. The CDR3 DNA follows: TGTGCCAGCAGCCAAGGACTAGCGGAATACAATGAGCAGTTCTTC. Protein sequence: CASSQGLAEYNEQFF.

This clone was found a few times. The chain couples TRBV7-3 to TRBJ2-1; no firm D call. The CDR3 contains 13 residues. CDR1 is SGHTA, CDR2 FQGTGA, per germline. V was cut by 8 bases and J by 0 bases, with 8 bases left in between. The CDR3 protein is CASGQNSYNEQFF. The DNA for the CDR3 is TGTGCCAGCGGGCAGAACTCCTACAATGAGCAGTTCTTC.

V gene TRBV18 combines with J gene TRBJ2-1; tentative D call: TRBD2 (5 bases). The ends were cut back, 1 base at V and 6 bases at J, with 16 bases in the middle. This CDR3 has 16 amino acids. CDR1 and CDR2 from the germline V gene are KGHSH and LQKENI. The CDR3 loop reads CASSPRFTDGGNEQFF. The DNA for the CDR3 is TGTGCCAGCTCACCACGGTTTACAGACGGAGGCAATGAGCAGTTCTTC.

The rearrangement uses TRBV29-1 and TRBJ2-1, with D perhaps matching TRBD1 (5 bases). CDR1 is SQVTM, CDR2 ANQGSEA, per germline. CDR3 length: 11 amino acids. Between the trimmed V and J ends, which lost 1 base and 13 bases, there was a span of 11 bases. CDR3 residues: CSVEVRQGQFF. CDR3 in DNA: TGCAGCGTTGAAGTGCGGCAGGGTCAGTTCTTC.

CDR3 sequence reads: CASSLNTGSNQPQHF. Written as DNA, the CDR3 is TGTGCCAGCAGCTTAAATACCGGGAGCAATCAGCCCCAGCATTTT. The gene calls are TRBV11-2 and TRBJ1-5; D gene ambiguous. V lost 2 bases and J 1 base, leaving 9 bases between the germline ends. CDR1 is SGHAT and CDR2 is FQNNGV in the germline V gene. This CDR3 has 15 residues.

The chain couples TRBV28 to TRBJ2-3; 7 bases match TRBD2. V shed 3 bases, J shed 0 bases, and the junction held 0 bases outside the gene matches. CDR3 length equals 14 residues. CDR1 and CDR2 (germline): MDHEN, SYDVKM. The CDR3 DNA is TGTGCCAGCAGTTTGGGACTAAGCACAGATACGCAGTATTTT. Protein sequence: CASSLGLSTDTQYF.

The rearrangement joins TRBV7-8 to TRBJ2-1, with D perhaps TRBD2 (6 bases). V lost 3 bases and J lost 6, with 12 bases in between. Germline V CDR1 and CDR2: SGHVS, FQNEAQ. This CDR3 is built from 14 residues. CDR3 sequence: CASSFRLAFNEQFF. In nucleotides, the CDR3 is TGTGCCAGCAGCTTCAGGCTAGCGTTCAATGAGCAGTTCTTC.

The chain recombines TRBV30 with TRBJ2-3; 8 nucleotides line up with TRBD2. Germline V gene data show CDR1 as GTSNPN and CDR2 as SVGIG (reference sequence). V shed 1 base and J 3 bases; nucleotides not matched to a gene: 12. The CDR3 length is 17 residues. The CDR3 sequence: CAWSEGQLAVTTDTQYF. The CDR3 DNA reads TGTGCCTGGAGTGAGGGGCAACTAGCGGTGACTACAGATACGCAGTATTTT.

The rearrangement links TRBV7-6 to TRBJ1-1; the match to TRBD1 covers 12 bases. The germline V gene encodes CDR1 SGHVS and CDR2 FNYEAQ. V lost 6 bases to trimming and J lost 0 bases; unmatched junction nucleotides: 11. The CDR3 loop spans 18 amino acids. The CDR3 DNA is TGTGCCAGCAGTAGACCCCCGGGACAGGGGGCCCTGAACACTGAAGCTTTCTTT. Its protein product is CASSRPPGQGALNTEAFF.

This clone turned up a few times. The rearrangement joins TRBV5-5 to TRBJ2-7; 8 positions match TRBD1. Trimming cost V 4 bases and J 2 bases; bases outside gene matches: 2. CDR3 length: 13 amino acids. In germline, CDR1 is SGHKS, CDR2 YYEKEE (reference sequence). The CDR3 sequence: CASSQTGAYEQYF. In nucleotides, the CDR3 is TGTGCCAGCAGCCAGACAGGGGCCTACGAGCAGTACTTC.

V usage is TRBV28 and J usage is TRBJ1-2; D unresolved. In germline, CDR1 is MDHEN, CDR2 SYDVKM. The CDR3 spans 14 residues. The ends were cut back, 1 base at V and 5 bases at J, with 11 bases in the middle. CDR3 sequence reads: CASSLFRAAYGYTF. For the CDR3, the DNA is TGTGCCAGCAGTTTATTCCGCGCCGCGTATGGCTACACCTTC.

The V gene is TRBV28, the J gene TRBJ1-1; 7 nucleotides line up with TRBD1. The CDR3 extends over 13 amino acids. CDR1 MDHEN and CDR2 SYDVKM come from the germline V gene. The V gene end was trimmed by 7 bases and the J gene end by 3 bases; junction bases not matched to a gene: 5. The CDR3 bases are TGTGCCAGCACGACAGGGACTTACACTGAAGCTTTCTTT. Translating gives CASTTGTYTEAFF. Variable domain in full (rest from reference TRBV28 and TRBJ1-1): DVKVTQSSRYLVKRTGEKVFLECVQDMDHENMFWYRQDPGLGLRLIYFSYDVKMKEKGDIPEGYSVSREKKERFSLILESASTNQTSMYLCASTTGTYTEAFFGQGTRLTVV.

The rearrangement links TRBV5-1 to TRBJ1-1; TRBD1 might be the D (6 bases). This CDR3 is built from 13 residues. Trimming stripped 6 bases from V and 1 base from J, with 10 bases between. CDR1 SGHRS and CDR2 YFSETQ come from the germline V gene. The DNA for the CDR3 is TGCGCCAGCATCGAGGACAGGAACACTGAAGCTTTCTTT. It translates to CASIEDRNTEAFF.

V is TRBV6-4 and J is TRBJ2-2; possible D gene TRBD2, 5 bases. The CDR3 is made up of 13 amino acids. From germline, CDR1 is MRHNA and CDR2 SNTAGT. Trimming left V 3 bases short and J 3 bases short, with 5 bases between. CDR3 in amino acids: CASSEADTGELFF. For the CDR3, the DNA is TGTGCCAGCAGTGAAGCGGACACCGGGGAGCTGTTTTTT.

The V gene is TRBV5-1, the J gene TRBJ1-6; 7 bases line up with TRBD1. CDR1 and CDR2 (germline): SGHRS, YFSETQ. V shed 6 bases, J shed 9 bases, and the junction held 9 bases outside the gene matches. The CDR3 runs 14 residues. The CDR3 reads CASTDDGDSSPLHF. The CDR3 DNA reads as TGCGCCAGCACGGACGACGGGGACAGTTCACCCCTCCACTTT.

This rearrangement joins TRBV5-4 to TRBJ2-7; 9 bases fit TRBD2. The length of the CDR3 is 16 residues. V trimming: 1 base; J trimming: 6 bases; junction bases outside the gene matches: 11. Per the germline V gene, CDR1 is SGHNT and CDR2 is YYREEE (reference sequence). CDR3 loop: CASSLPGLAGKGEQYF. CDR3 in DNA: TGTGCCAGCAGCTTGCCGGGGCTAGCGGGAAAGGGCGAGCAGTACTTC. Full variable domain (outside the CDR3, taken from reference TRBV5-4 and TRBJ2-7): ETGVTQSPTHLIKTRGQQVTLRCSSQSGHNTVSWYQQALGQGPQFIFQYYREEENGRGNFPPRFSGLQFPNYSSELNVNALELDDSALYLCASSLPGLAGKGEQYFGPGTRLTVT.

The J gene is TRBJ2-7, the V gene TRBV5-1; 9 nucleotides agree with TRBD1. This CDR3 has 14 residues. Germline loops: CDR1 SGHRS, CDR2 YFSETQ. The junction had 3 bases not matched to a gene; V was cut back by 3 bases and J by 2 bases. The CDR3 DNA sequence: TGCGCCAGCAGCTGGGGACAGGGTGCCTACGAGCAGTACTTC. Encoded protein: CASSWGQGAYEQYF.

About this clone: This sample includes further DNA sequences coding for the same CDR3. The gene calls are TRBV5-4 and TRBJ2-7; TRBD2 matches 15 bases. The CDR3 has 16 residues. V dropped 4 bases and J dropped 0; count of bases not matched to a gene: 2. CDR1 is SGHNT, CDR2 YYREEE, per germline (reference sequence). The CDR3: CASSPGLAGGSYEQYF. CDR3 in DNA: TGTGCCAGCAGCCCGGGACTAGCGGGAGGCTCCTACGAGCAGTACTTC.